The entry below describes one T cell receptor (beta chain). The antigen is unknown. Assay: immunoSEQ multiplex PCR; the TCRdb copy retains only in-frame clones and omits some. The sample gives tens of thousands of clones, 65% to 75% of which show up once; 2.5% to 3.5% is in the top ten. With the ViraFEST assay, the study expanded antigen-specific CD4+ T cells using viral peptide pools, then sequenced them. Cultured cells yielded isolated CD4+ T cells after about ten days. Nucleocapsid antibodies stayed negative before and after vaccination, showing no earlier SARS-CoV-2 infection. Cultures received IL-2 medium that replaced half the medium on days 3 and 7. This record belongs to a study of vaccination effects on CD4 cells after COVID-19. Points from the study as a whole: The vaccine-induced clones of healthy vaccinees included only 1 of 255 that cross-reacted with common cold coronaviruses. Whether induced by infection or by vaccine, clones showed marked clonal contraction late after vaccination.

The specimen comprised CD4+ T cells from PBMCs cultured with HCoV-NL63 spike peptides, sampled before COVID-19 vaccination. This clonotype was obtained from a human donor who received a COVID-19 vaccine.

CDR3 coding DNA: TGTGCCAGCAGCCCGGACAGGATCCAAGAGACCCAGTACTTC. Translated, it gives CASSPDRIQETQYF. V and J are TRBV7-2 and TRBJ2-5, with TRBD1 matching over 7 bases. Germline V lookup: CDR1 SGHTA, CDR2 FQGNSA. CDR3 length: 14 residues. The V and J ends lost 5 bases and 1 base, in that order; junction bases with no gene match: 4.